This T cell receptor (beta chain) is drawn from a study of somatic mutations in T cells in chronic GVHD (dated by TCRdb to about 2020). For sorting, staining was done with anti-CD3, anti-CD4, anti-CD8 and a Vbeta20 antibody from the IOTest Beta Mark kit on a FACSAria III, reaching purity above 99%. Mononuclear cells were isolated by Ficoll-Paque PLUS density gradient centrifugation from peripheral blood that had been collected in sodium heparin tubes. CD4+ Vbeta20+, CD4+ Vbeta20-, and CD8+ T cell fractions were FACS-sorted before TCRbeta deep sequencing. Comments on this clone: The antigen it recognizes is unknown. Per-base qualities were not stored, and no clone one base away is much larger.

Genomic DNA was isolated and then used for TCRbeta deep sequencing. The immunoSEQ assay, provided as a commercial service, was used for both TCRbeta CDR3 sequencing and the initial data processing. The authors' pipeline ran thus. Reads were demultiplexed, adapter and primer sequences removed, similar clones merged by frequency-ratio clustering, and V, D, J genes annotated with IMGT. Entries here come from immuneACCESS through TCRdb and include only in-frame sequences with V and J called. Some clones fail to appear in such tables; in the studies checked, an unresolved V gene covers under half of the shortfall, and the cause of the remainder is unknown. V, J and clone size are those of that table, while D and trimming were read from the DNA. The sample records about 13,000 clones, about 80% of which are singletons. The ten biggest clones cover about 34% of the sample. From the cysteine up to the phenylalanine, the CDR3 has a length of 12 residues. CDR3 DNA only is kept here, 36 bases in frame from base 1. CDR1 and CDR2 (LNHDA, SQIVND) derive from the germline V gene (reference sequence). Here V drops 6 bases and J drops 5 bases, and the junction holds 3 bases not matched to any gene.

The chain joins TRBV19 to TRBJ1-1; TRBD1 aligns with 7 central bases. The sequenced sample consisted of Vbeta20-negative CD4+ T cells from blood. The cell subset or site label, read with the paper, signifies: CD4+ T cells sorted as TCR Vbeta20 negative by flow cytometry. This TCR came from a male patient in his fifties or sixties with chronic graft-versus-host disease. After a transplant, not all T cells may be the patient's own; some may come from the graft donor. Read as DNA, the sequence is TGTGCCAGTAGCCAGGGGGGAACTGAAGCTTTCTTT. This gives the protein CASSQGGTEAFF.